Following are 29 T cell receptor beta chains from one sample sequenced in a study of identical twins. TCRdb re-analysed the 5' RACE reads in MiXCR, keeping a single row per CDR3 protein. The top ten hold roughly 13% of the sample, which has some 760,000 distinct CDR3 sequences, 15% to 20% seen once. In addition, the sample was reused for a study of T cells expressing NK-cell markers.

Sample: PBMCs. These receptors originate from a woman aged 18-29 years in good health.

This clonotype has more than one count but fewer than ten. The chain has TRBV10-3 and TRBJ2-2; 7 bases are shared with TRBD2. CDR1 ENHRY and CDR2 SYGVKD come from the germline V gene. The CDR3 sequence is 13 residues long. Trimming at V came to 3 bases and at J to 7 bases, leaving 2 bases not matched to a gene. The CDR3 coding sequence is TGTGCCATCAGTGAATCGGGAGGCGGGGAGCTGTTTTTT. Translated: CAISESGGGELFF.

There are a few counts of this clonotype. The rearrangement uses TRBV12-3 or TRBV12-4 and TRBJ1-2; possible D gene TRBD1, 6 bases. The CDR3 loop spans 14 amino acids. Trimming cost V 2 bases and J 6 bases, with 13 bases left between them. The CDR3 spells CASSLLGTHNGYTF. CDR3 sequence (DNA): TGTGCCAGCAGTTTACTTGGGACACATAATGGCTACACCTTC.

The gene calls are TRBV15 and TRBJ1-1; D is perhaps TRBD1 (5 bases). Deletions cut 5 bases from V and 4 bases from J, with 17 bases between. CDR1 is LNHNV, CDR2 YYDKDF, per germline (reference sequence). CDR3 size: 15 residues. CDR3 coding DNA: TGTGCCACCAGCCGTCCTACCGGGGGTAGCACTGAAGCTTTCTTT. Encoded protein: CATSRPTGGSTEAFF. The whole variable domain, remainder taken from reference TRBV15 and TRBJ1-1, is DAMVIQNPRYQVTQFGKPVTLSCSQTLNHNVMYWYQQKSSQAPKLLFHYYDKDFNNEADTPDNFQSRRPNTSFCFLDIRSPGLGDTAMYLCATSRPTGGSTEAFFGQGTRLTVV.

V usage is TRBV19 and J usage is TRBJ1-1; the match to TRBD1 covers 7 bases. Germline loops: CDR1 LNHDA, CDR2 SQIVND (reference sequence). CDR3 length: 16 residues. J was trimmed by 2 bases and V by 5 bases; bases with no gene match: 11. CDR3 loop: CASSVAPGTVNTEAFF. CDR3 in DNA: TGTGCCAGTAGTGTGGCTCCCGGGACAGTTAACACTGAAGCTTTCTTT. The whole variable domain, filled in from reference TRBV19 and TRBJ1-1, reads DGGITQSPKYLFRKEGQNVTLSCEQNLNHDAMYWYRQDPGQGLRLIYYSQIVNDFQKGDIAEGYSVSREKKESFPLTVTSAQKNPTAFYLCASSVAPGTVNTEAFFGQGTRLTVV.

The chain's CDR3 is CASSYAKDRGNSPLHF. CDR3 DNA: TGTGCCAGCAGTTACGCGAAGGACAGGGGAAATTCACCCCTCCACTTT. V and J are TRBV6-5 and TRBJ1-6, with 9 positions matching TRBD1. Germline V gene sequence: CDR1 MNHEY, CDR2 SVGAGI. Trimming took 2 bases from V and 7 from J; bases not matched to a gene: 6. The CDR3 sequence is 16 residues long.

A few counts support this clonotype. This chain uses TRBV6-5 with TRBJ1-1; no definite D call. The germline V gene encodes CDR1 MNHEY and CDR2 SVGAGI. This CDR3 is 13 amino acids long. Trimming removed 4 bases at V and 5 bases at J, with 11 bases between. The CDR3 spells CASSSLGRTEAFF. For the CDR3, the DNA is TGTGCCAGCAGTTCCCTAGGGAGGACTGAAGCTTTCTTT.

This clonotype has just a few counts. This chain connects TRBV21-1 to TRBJ2-2; the table names TRBD2, a call not compared with the DNA. TRBV21-1 corresponds to a pseudogene. This CDR3 is built from 14 residues. The CDR3 DNA reads as TGTGCCATTAAGGGCAAAATGAACACCGGGGAGCTGTTTTTT. It translates to CAIKGKMNTGELFF.

This clonotype was detected many times. V is TRBV12-3 or TRBV12-4 and J is TRBJ2-1; D unresolved. The CDR3 sequence is 16 residues long. V was cut by 1 base and J by 0 bases, with 10 bases left in between. CDR3 sequence (DNA): TGTGCCAGCAGTTTAGGCACCCTTAACTCCTACAATGAGCAGTTCTTC. Residues: CASSLGTLNSYNEQFF.

In regard to this clonotype: One end of the junction fails to match germline, which may point to a read error. The genes are TRBV4-3 and TRBJ1-1; D call uncertain. Germline lookup yields CDR1 LGHNA and CDR2 YSLEER. This CDR3 spans 15 amino acids. CDR3 sequence: CASSQDFNGNTEAVF. CDR3 nucleotides: TGCGCCAGCAGCCAAGATTTCAACGGGAACACTGAAGCTGTCTTT.

This clonotype was observed a few times. This sequence joins TRBV12-3 or TRBV12-4 and TRBJ2-7; 10 positions match TRBD2. V gave up 3 bases and J gave up 5 bases; unmatched junction bases: 1. The CDR3 length is 13 residues. The chain's CDR3 is CASSLGLAHEQYF. DNA of the CDR3: TGTGCCAGCAGTTTGGGACTAGCGCACGAGCAGTACTTC.

This clonotype turned up a few times. The V and J genes are TRBV29-1 and TRBJ1-3; D uncertain. This CDR3 has 13 residues. The germline V gene encodes CDR1 SQVTM and CDR2 ANQGSEA. The germline V and J ends were trimmed by 7 bases and 1 base, with 11 bases remaining between them. The CDR3 DNA sequence: TGCAGCGCCGAATCTGCTTCTGGAAACACCATATATTTT. Translated, it gives CSAESASGNTIYF.

The V and J genes are TRBV27 and TRBJ2-1; TRBD2 agrees at 8 bases. CDR3 length: 13 amino acids. V shed 6 bases and J 10 bases; nucleotides not matched to a gene: 8. The germline gives CDR1 MNHEY, CDR2 SMNVEV (reference sequence). CDR3 amino acids: CASSGRGRFEQFF. As DNA, the CDR3 is TGTGCCAGCAGCGGGAGGGGAAGGTTCGAGCAGTTCTTC.

Ten or more counts support this clonotype. V and J are TRBV5-1 and TRBJ2-7, with TRBD2 matching 10 bases. The CDR3 length is 16 residues. V dropped 0 bases and J dropped 3; count of bases not matched to a gene: 6. Germline V CDR1 and CDR2: SGHRS, YFSETQ. This CDR3 reads CASSLGRPSGSYEQYF. As DNA, the CDR3 is TGCGCCAGCAGCTTGGGTCGCCCTAGCGGGAGCTACGAGCAGTACTTC.

This clonotype occurred a few times. CDR3 amino acids: CASSQLASQETQYF. CDR3 sequence (DNA): TGCGCCAGCAGCCAACTAGCGTCCCAAGAGACCCAGTACTTC. The chain uses TRBV4-3 and TRBJ2-5, with a weak D call TRBD2 (6 bases). The germline V gene encodes CDR1 LGHNA and CDR2 YSLEER. The CDR3 spans 14 residues. V lost 2 bases, J lost 1 base, and 8 bases lay in between.

This clonotype was recorded a few times. The V call is TRBV10-3, the J call TRBJ2-1; TRBD1 is a possible D gene (6 bases). The V gene's germline CDR1 is ENHRY and CDR2 SYGVKD. Trimming left V 1 base short and J 10 bases short, with 8 bases between. This CDR3 spans 12 amino acids. The CDR3 sequence is CAISEWDTEQFF. CDR3 DNA: TGTGCCATCAGTGAGTGGGACACAGAGCAGTTCTTC.

Of note for this clonotype: The junction departs from germline at one end; a sequencing error may be responsible. The CDR3 loop reads CAVGGLNQPQHF. DNA for the CDR3: TGCGCCGTCGGGGGCCTAAATCAGCCCCAGCATTTT. The chain couples TRBV6-5 to TRBJ1-5, with D maybe TRBD1 (6 bases). Germline CDR1 and CDR2: MNHEY and SVGAGI. The CDR3 has 12 residues.

This clonotype came up many times. This rearrangement joins TRBV10-3 to TRBJ2-1, with a weak D call TRBD2 (5 bases). The CDR3 spans 15 residues. V was trimmed by 2 bases and J by 0 bases, leaving 8 bases between them. Germline CDR1 and CDR2: ENHRY and SYGVKD. The CDR3 spells CAISEPGSSYNEQFF. Here the CDR3 DNA reads TGTGCCATCAGTGAGCCGGGGAGCTCCTACAATGAGCAGTTCTTC.

This clonotype has a single count. This chain uses TRBV6-1 with TRBJ2-7, with no clear D. The V gene's germline CDR1 is MNHNS and CDR2 SASEGT. The CDR3 loop spans 13 amino acids. V lost 6 bases, J lost 2 bases, and 11 bases lay in between. CDR3 amino acids: CASRQSSTYEQYF. CDR3 nucleotides: TGTGCCAGCAGGCAAAGTAGCACCTACGAGCAGTACTTC.

The chain is built from TRBV5-5 and TRBJ2-2, with no clear D. This CDR3 contains 14 residues. Germline V gives CDR1 SGHKS, CDR2 YYEKEE (reference sequence). V lost 3 bases, J lost 11 bases, and 17 bases lay in between. As DNA, the CDR3 is TGTGCCAGCAGCTGGGCCTTGGTCCGGGTAGAGCTGTTTTTT. Protein sequence: CASSWALVRVELFF.

This clonotype has only a few counts. The chain links TRBV19 to TRBJ1-2; D possibly corresponds to TRBD1 (5 bases). Trimming took off 8 bases at V and 0 bases at J, with 10 bases between the two ends. The CDR3 sequence is 13 residues long. The germline V gene has CDR1 LNHDA and CDR2 SQIVND (reference sequence). CDR3 bases: TGTGCCAGTTCCAGGGCCTCTAACTATGGCTACACCTTC. Protein: CASSRASNYGYTF.

This clonotype was observed a few times. The J gene is TRBJ2-1, the V gene TRBV20-1; TRBD2 aligns across 9 bases. The germline CDR1 and CDR2 sequences are DFQATT and SNEGSKA (reference sequence). CDR3 length: 14 residues. V lost 5 bases and J lost 6; bases outside the gene matches: 8. CDR3 in amino acids: CSALRLAESNEQFF. In DNA form, the CDR3 reads TGCAGTGCTCTAAGACTAGCGGAGTCCAATGAGCAGTTCTTC.

This clonotype was detected only a few times. The chain employs TRBV10-3 and TRBJ2-7; D gene uncertain. Trimming shortened V by 4 bases and J by 6 bases, and 13 bases separated the two germline ends. This CDR3 spans 13 amino acids. Germline V gene sequence: CDR1 ENHRY, CDR2 SYGVKD. The CDR3 sequence is CAISVETSAEQYF. The CDR3 DNA is TGTGCCATCAGTGTGGAGACGTCGGCCGAGCAGTACTTC.

Here the CDR3 reads CSARDDIRPLHF. The CDR3 DNA reads as TGCAGTGCAAGGGACGATATCAGACCCCTCCACTTT. The chain uses TRBV20-1 and TRBJ1-6; tentatively, D is TRBD1 (5 bases). CDR3 size: 12 residues. The germline CDR1 and CDR2 sequences are DFQATT and SNEGSKA (reference sequence). V shed 6 bases and J shed 12 bases, with 15 bases lying between them.

This clonotype was seen more than once but under ten times. This rearrangement joins TRBV3-1 to TRBJ2-1; 8 bases fit TRBD2. The CDR3 runs to 18 residues. Germline CDR1 LGHDT, CDR2 YNNKEL (reference sequence). V dropped 2 bases and J dropped 1; count of bases not matched to a gene: 10. DNA for the CDR3: TGTGCCAGCAGCCAATTTGCGGGAGGATCCGGATCCTACAATGAGCAGTTCTTC. Translation gives CASSQFAGGSGSYNEQFF.

V gene TRBV9 combines with J gene TRBJ2-5, with 8 nucleotides matching TRBD2. From germline, CDR1 is SGDLS and CDR2 YYNGEE. J lost 3 bases, V lost 3 bases, and 10 bases had no gene match. The CDR3 sequence is 16 residues long. CDR3 region: CASSARTSLGEETQYF. The CDR3 coding sequence is TGTGCCAGCAGCGCGAGGACTAGCTTGGGTGAAGAGACCCAGTACTTC.

This sequence joins TRBV6-5 and TRBJ2-2, with 8 bases fitting TRBD2. Germline-derived CDR1 and CDR2 are MNHEY and SVGAGI. There are 16 residues in the CDR3. Losses at the gene ends were 2 bases for V and 5 bases for J; bases not matched to a gene: 7. CDR3 sequence reads: CASSYRRAGGTGELFF. Written as DNA, the CDR3 is TGTGCCAGCAGTTACCGTCGGGCGGGAGGAACCGGGGAGCTGTTTTTT.

The chain recombines TRBV12-3 or TRBV12-4 with TRBJ1-5; D unresolved. The ends were cut back, 1 base at V and 5 bases at J, with 12 bases in the middle. CDR3 length: 15 amino acids. The CDR3 sequence: CASSLGGDRDQPQHF. The CDR3 DNA follows: TGTGCCAGCAGTTTAGGGGGAGACCGCGATCAGCCCCAGCATTTT.

This clonotype turned up a few times. The chain is built from TRBV12-3 or TRBV12-4 and TRBJ2-1; a weak D match, TRBD1 (6 bases). The CDR3 extends over 12 amino acids. V lost 6 bases, J lost 8 bases, and 11 bases lay in between. The CDR3, as DNA: TGTGCCAGCAGGAATCAGGGGCATGAGCAGTTCTTC. Translating gives CASRNQGHEQFF.

This clonotype came up a few times. The chain uses TRBV12-3 or TRBV12-4 and TRBJ1-6; a possible D gene is TRBD1 (6 bases). The V end was cut by 8 bases, the J end by 6 bases, with 14 bases between. CDR3 length: 14 amino acids. The CDR3 sequence is CASQLGQVNSPLHF. The CDR3, as DNA: TGTGCCAGCCAACTGGGACAAGTTAATTCACCCCTCCACTTT.